The 10 T cell receptor beta chains listed next were all sequenced from one sample in a study of cytomegalovirus exposure and HLA in healthy donors. It was with 60 Vbeta and 13 Jbeta primers that the PCR ran. Sequencing was performed with immunoSEQ multiplex PCR; in TCRdb, only in-frame clones are kept and a portion is missing. The table lists around 60,000 clones, approximately 71% of them singletons. The specimen sequenced was PBMCs. Every receptor here comes from a man aged 50 or older in good health and CMV-seropositive.

The rearrangement links TRBV28 to TRBJ2-3; possible D gene TRBD1, 5 bases. This CDR3 contains 13 residues. V was clipped by 3 bases and J by 7 bases, with 11 bases between them. CDR1 and CDR2 from the germline V gene are MDHEN and SYDVKM. The CDR3 reads CASSLGLRNTQYF. In DNA, the CDR3 is TGTGCCAGCAGTTTGGGGCTTAGGAATACGCAGTATTTT.

The gene calls are TRBV4-1 and TRBJ2-7; possible D gene TRBD2, 5 bases. Germline V gives CDR1 MGHRA, CDR2 YSYEKL. The V end was cut by 4 bases, the J end by 1 base, with 8 bases between. The CDR3 spans 13 residues. CDR3: CASSPRDSYEQYF. In nucleotides, the CDR3 is TGCGCCAGCAGCCCCCGGGATTCCTACGAGCAGTACTTC.

The V call is TRBV6-1, the J call TRBJ2-7, with D possibly matching TRBD2 (5 bases). CDR1 is MNHNS and CDR2 is SASEGT in the germline V gene. The CDR3 spans 14 residues. V was trimmed by 6 bases and J by 6 bases, leaving 18 bases between them. CDR3 sequence (DNA): TGTGCCAGCAGGGTTTTGGGGTTAGGAGGCGAGCAGTACTTC. It yields the protein CASRVLGLGGEQYF.

The DNA for the CDR3 is TGCATCCCGGGCGCTAGCGGGAGGAGGGAGCAGTACTTC. Translated, it gives CIPGASGRREQYF. This chain joins TRBV29-1 and TRBJ2-7; 11 bases are a match to TRBD2. Germline V gene lookup returns CDR1 SQVTM and CDR2 ANQGSEA. The CDR3 is 13 residues long.

This chain connects TRBV21-1 to TRBJ1-5. TRBV21-1 is classified as a pseudogene. This CDR3 has 19 residues. The CDR3 nucleotides read TGTGCCAGCAGCAAAGATGGGCGGGAGAGGGGCTTGAAGTTTCAGCCCCAGCATTTT. Protein sequence: CASSKDGRERGLKFQPQHF.

This chain uses TRBV19 with TRBJ2-3; 7 bases are shared with TRBD2. J lost 4 bases, V lost 5 bases, and 15 bases had no gene match. The CDR3 loop spans 17 amino acids. CDR1 is LNHDA, CDR2 SQIVND, per germline (reference sequence). Here the CDR3 DNA reads TGTGCCAGTAGTGTCACCTTCCGCGGGGGTGGCTCAGATACGCAGTATTTT. Translation: CASSVTFRGGGSDTQYF.

J is TRBJ2-4 and V is TRBV5-6; 9 bases are shared with TRBD2. CDR3 length equals 15 residues. After removal of 0 bases from V and 6 bases from J, the junction contained 4 bases not matched to a gene. CDR1 is SGHDT and CDR2 is YYEEEE in the germline V gene. This CDR3 reads CASSLGRGGRNIQYF. The CDR3 region has the DNA TGTGCCAGCAGCTTGGGGCGGGGGGGCCGAAACATTCAGTACTTC.

J is TRBJ2-3 and V is TRBV5-1, with D perhaps TRBD1 (6 bases). The CDR3 is 12 residues long. From germline, CDR1 is SGHRS and CDR2 YFSETQ. V shed 4 bases and J shed 6 bases, with 9 bases lying between them. In nucleotides, the CDR3 is TGCGCCAGCAGCCTCGGACAGGATACGCAGTATTTT. Its translation is CASSLGQDTQYF.

The genes are TRBV10-2 and TRBJ2-2; the match to TRBD2 covers 10 bases. J gave up 3 bases and V 8 bases, and 3 bases lay outside the gene matches. The CDR3 runs to 14 residues. Germline V gene lookup returns CDR1 WSHSY and CDR2 SAAADI. The CDR3 here is CASELAGYTGELFF. In DNA, the CDR3 is TGCGCCAGCGAACTAGCGGGGTACACCGGGGAGCTGTTTTTT.

The rearrangement uses TRBV6-6 and TRBJ2-7, with TRBD1 identical over 10 bases. V shed 4 bases and J 7 bases; nucleotides not matched to a gene: 7. Germline CDR1 MNHNY, CDR2 SVGAGI (reference sequence). The CDR3 is 14 amino acids. CDR3 nucleotide sequence: TGTGCCAGCAGTTCCGACAGGGGGCGCTGGGAGCAGTACTTC. The encoded protein is CASSSDRGRWEQYF.